This TCR beta chain emerged from a study of graft-versus-host responses after intestinal transplantation. Study as a whole: Tacrolimus plus steroids were given to all recipients for roughly 3 years, preceded by anti-thymocyte globulin induction.

Study-level results: Early post-transplant HvG declines tracked with peak circulating GvH clone levels.

Assay used: immunoSEQ multiplex PCR; TCRdb lists only in-frame clones, some missing. The sample includes 35,000 to 40,000 clones, under 85% of them seen just once. This clone appeared once. No antigen is known for it. Sequencing used PBMCs, obtained about 38 months after transplant. The sequence was obtained from a human patient who received an intestinal transplant, so some T cells may come from the graft donor.

For the CDR3, the DNA is TGTGCCAGTAGTGCGTCCGGGACGGCCGTCAATGAGCAGTTCTTC. Its protein product is CASSASGTAVNEQFF. This chain connects TRBV19 to TRBJ2-1; D is perhaps TRBD1 or TRBD2 (5 bases each). Per germline, CDR1 LNHDA and CDR2 SQIVND (reference sequence). This CDR3 comprises 15 residues. V lost 5 bases and J lost 6, with 17 bases in between.